This T cell receptor (beta chain) appears in the sequencing data of a study of T cell clones after liver transplantation. Whole-study context: Post-transplant blood was tracked for graft-donor-reactive T cell clones identified in a pre-transplant mixed lymphocyte reaction.

The CDR3 sequence is 13 residues long. Trimming took 3 bases from V and 2 from J, leaving 8 bases between them. Germline CDR1 reads SGHDT; CDR2 reads YYEEEE. Sequencing was performed with immunoSEQ multiplex PCR; in TCRdb, only in-frame clones are kept and a portion is missing. This table has more than 65,000 clones, under 90% appearing once. This clone was counted only a few times. Its target is unknown. The study, taken as a whole, reports: Rather than being deleted, graft donor-reactive T cells may have moved into the graft.

The rearrangement joins TRBV5-6 to TRBJ2-5; the D is unclear. Here the sequenced sample was CD4+ T cells from blood, taken 12 months after liver transplant. This TCR was recovered from a human patient who received a liver transplant. Among the T cells, some may be from the graft donor. DNA of the CDR3: TGTGCCAGCAGCTCCCACGGACAAGAGACCCAGTACTTC. Its translation is CASSSHGQETQYF.